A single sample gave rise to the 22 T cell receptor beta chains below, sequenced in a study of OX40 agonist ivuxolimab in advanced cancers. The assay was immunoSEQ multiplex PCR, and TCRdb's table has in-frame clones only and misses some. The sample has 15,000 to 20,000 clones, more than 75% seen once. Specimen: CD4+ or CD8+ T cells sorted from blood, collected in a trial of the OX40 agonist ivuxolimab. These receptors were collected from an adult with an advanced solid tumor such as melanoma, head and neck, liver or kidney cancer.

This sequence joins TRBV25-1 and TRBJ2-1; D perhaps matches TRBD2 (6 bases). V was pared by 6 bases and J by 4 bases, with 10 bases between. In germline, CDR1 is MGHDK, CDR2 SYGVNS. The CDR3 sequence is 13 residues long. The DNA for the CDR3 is TGTGCCAGCAGGAGTAGCGGATACAATGAGCAGTTCTTC. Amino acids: CASRSSGYNEQFF.

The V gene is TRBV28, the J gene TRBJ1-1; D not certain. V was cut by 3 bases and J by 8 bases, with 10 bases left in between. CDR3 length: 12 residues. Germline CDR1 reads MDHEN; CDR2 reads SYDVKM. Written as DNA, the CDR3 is TGTGCCAGCAGTTTCCTGCCTTCCGAAGCTTTCTTT. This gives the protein CASSFLPSEAFF.

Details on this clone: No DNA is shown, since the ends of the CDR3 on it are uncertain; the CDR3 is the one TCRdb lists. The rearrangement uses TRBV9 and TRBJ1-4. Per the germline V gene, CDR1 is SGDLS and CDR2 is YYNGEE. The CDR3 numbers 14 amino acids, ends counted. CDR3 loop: CASSADFGNEKLFF.

The CDR3 sequence: CASSTSSYNEQFF. CDR3 bases: TGTGCCAGCAGTACTAGCTCCTACAATGAGCAGTTCTTC. The genes are TRBV6-4 and TRBJ2-1; D may be TRBD2 (5 bases). The germline V gene has CDR1 MRHNA and CDR2 SNTAGT. The CDR3 contains 13 residues. Deletions cut 5 bases from V and 0 bases from J, with 5 bases between.

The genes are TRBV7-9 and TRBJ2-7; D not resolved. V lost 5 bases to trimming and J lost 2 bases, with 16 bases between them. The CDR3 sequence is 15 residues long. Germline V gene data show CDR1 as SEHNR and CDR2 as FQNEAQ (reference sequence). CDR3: CASSQEGQLAYEQYF. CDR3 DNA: TGTGCCAGCAGCCAAGAAGGGCAGCTGGCCTACGAGCAGTACTTC.

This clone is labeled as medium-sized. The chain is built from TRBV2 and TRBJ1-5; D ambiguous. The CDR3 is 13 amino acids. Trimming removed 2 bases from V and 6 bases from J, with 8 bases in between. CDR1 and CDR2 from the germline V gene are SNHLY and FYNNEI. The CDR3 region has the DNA TGTGCCAGCAGTGAATGGGGAACTCAGCCCCAGCATTTT. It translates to CASSEWGTQPQHF.

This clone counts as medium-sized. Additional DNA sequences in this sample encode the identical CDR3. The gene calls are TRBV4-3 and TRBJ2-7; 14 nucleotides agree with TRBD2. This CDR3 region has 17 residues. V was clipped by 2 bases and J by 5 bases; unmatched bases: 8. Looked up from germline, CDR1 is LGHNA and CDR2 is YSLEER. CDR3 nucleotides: TGCGCCAGCAGCCAAAGGGAGGGACTAGCGGGAGTCAACGAGCAGTACTTC. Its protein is CASSQREGLAGVNEQYF.

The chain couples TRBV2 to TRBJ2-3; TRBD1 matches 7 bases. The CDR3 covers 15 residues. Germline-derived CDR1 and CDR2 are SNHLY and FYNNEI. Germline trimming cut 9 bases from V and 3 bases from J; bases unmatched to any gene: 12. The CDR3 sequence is CARTLLTGLTDTQYF. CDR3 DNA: TGTGCCAGGACACTTTTGACAGGGCTTACAGATACGCAGTATTTT.

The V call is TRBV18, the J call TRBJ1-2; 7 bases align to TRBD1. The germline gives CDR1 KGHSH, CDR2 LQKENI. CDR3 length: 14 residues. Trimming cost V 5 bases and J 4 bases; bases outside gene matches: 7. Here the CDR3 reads CASSVDRASYGYTF. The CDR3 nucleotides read TGTGCCAGCTCAGTTGACAGGGCTAGCTATGGCTACACCTTC.

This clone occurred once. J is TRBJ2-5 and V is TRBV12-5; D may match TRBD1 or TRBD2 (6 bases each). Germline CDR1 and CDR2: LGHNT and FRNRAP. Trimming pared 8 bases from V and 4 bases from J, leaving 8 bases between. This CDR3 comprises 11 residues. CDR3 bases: TGTGCTAGTCGGGGGCCAGAGACCCAGTACTTC. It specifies CASRGPETQYF.

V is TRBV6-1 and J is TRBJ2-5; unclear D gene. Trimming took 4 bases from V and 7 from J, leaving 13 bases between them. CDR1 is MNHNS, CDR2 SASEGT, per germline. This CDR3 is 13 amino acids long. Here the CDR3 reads CASSVVEVVTQYF. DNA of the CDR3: TGTGCCAGCAGTGTGGTTGAGGTAGTGACCCAGTACTTC.

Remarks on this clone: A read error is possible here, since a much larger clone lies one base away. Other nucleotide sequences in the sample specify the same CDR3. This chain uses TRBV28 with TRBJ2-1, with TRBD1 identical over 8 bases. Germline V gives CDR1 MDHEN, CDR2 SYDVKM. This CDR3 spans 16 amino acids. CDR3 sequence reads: CASSFPPDRVSDEQFF. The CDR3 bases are TGTGCCAGTAGTTTCCCGCCGGACAGGGTTAGCGATGAGCAGTTCTTC.

CDR3 bases: TGCGCCAGCAGCCAGTGGGCGCCCTACGAGCAGTACTTC. Its protein product is CASSQWAPYEQYF. This chain connects TRBV4-1 to TRBJ2-7; D is unresolved. Trimming shortened V by 3 bases and J by 2 bases, and 8 bases separated the two germline ends. The CDR3 totals 13 residues. Germline V gene sequence: CDR1 MGHRA, CDR2 YSYEKL.

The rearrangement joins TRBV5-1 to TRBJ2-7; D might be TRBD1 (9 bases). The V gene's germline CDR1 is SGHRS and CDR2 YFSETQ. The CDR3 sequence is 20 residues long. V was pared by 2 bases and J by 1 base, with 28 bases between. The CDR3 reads CASSLPRTGVSSGKSYEQYF. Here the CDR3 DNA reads TGCGCCAGCAGCTTACCCAGGACAGGGGTGAGTAGCGGGAAATCCTACGAGCAGTACTTC.

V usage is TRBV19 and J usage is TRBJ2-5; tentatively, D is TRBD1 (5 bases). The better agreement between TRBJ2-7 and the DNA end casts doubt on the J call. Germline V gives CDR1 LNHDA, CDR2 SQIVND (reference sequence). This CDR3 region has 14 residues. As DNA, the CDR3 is TGTGCCAGTAGTATAGGACAGAGGATAAGCGAGCAGTACTTC. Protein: CASSIGQRISEQYF.

Here the CDR3 DNA reads TGTGCCAGCAGCTCAGTCATGAGCTCCTACAATGAGCAGTTCTTC. Translation gives CASSSVMSSYNEQFF. The chain joins TRBV7-2 to TRBJ2-1; no definite D call. CDR3 size: 15 residues. V dropped 4 bases and J dropped 0 bases, with 10 bases sitting between them. Germline V CDR1 and CDR2: SGHTA, FQGNSA.

This CDR3 is CASSSQTPRWAEAFF. The DNA of the CDR3 is TGTGCCAGCAGTTCACAAACCCCTCGTTGGGCTGAAGCTTTCTTT. The rearrangement links TRBV28 to TRBJ1-1; D is unclear. The germline gives CDR1 MDHEN, CDR2 SYDVKM. The CDR3 sequence is 15 residues long. The V end lost 4 bases, the J end lost 6 bases, and 18 bases lay between the germline ends.

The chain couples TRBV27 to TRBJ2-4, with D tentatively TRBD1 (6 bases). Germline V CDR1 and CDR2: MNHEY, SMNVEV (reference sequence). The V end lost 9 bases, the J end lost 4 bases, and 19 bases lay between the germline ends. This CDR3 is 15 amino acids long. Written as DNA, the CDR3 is TGTGCCAGTAAACAAACAGGGAGTCCTAAAAACATTCAGTACTTC. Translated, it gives CASKQTGSPKNIQYF.

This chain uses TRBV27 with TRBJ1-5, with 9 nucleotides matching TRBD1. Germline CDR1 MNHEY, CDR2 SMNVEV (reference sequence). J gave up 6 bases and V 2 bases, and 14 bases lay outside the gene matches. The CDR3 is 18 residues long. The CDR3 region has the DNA TGTGCCAGCAGTTTACTCGGGACAGGGTCGCCGGTTTTTCAGCCCCAGCATTTT. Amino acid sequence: CASSLLGTGSPVFQPQHF.

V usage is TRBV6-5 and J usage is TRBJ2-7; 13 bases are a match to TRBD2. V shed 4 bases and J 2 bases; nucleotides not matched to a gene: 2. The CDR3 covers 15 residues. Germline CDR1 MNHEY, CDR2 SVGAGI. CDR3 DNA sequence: TGTGCCAGCAGTTGGGGGACTAGCGGGACCTACGAGCAGTACTTC. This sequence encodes CASSWGTSGTYEQYF.

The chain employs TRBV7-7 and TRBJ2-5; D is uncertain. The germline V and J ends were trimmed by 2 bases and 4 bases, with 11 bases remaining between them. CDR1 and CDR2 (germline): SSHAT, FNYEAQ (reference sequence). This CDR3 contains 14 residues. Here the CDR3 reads CASSLTRNSETQYF. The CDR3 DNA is TGTGCCAGCAGCTTAACTCGGAATTCAGAGACCCAGTACTTC. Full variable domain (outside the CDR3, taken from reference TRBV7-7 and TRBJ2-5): GAGVSQSPRYKVTKRGQDVTLRCDPISSHATLYWYQQALGQGPEFLTYFNYEAQPDKSGLPSDRFSAERPEGSISTLTIQRTEQRDSAMYRCASSLTRNSETQYFGPGTRLLVL.

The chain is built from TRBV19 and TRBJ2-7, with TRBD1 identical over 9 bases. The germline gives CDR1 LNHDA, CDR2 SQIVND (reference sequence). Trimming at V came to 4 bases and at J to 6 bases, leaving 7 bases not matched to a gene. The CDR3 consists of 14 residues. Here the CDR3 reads CASSRGQGYGEQYF. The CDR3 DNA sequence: TGTGCCAGTAGTAGGGGACAGGGTTACGGCGAGCAGTACTTC.